Following are 11 T cell receptor beta chains from one sample sequenced in a study of blood T cells in healthy people across ages. Through a sample-barcoded 5' primer and a J-beta primer mix, a second PCR was run for roughly 6 to 11 cycles. TCRdb redid the calling of the 5' RACE reads with MiXCR, one entry per CDR3 protein. The table lists about 640,000 distinct CDR3 sequences, 45% to 65% of them singletons, with roughly 34% in the top ten. Sequenced: blood. Every receptor here comes from a man aged 60-69 years in good health.

The gene calls are TRBV11-2 and TRBJ2-7, with 7 bases fitting TRBD1. Germline trimming cut 1 base from V and 4 bases from J; bases unmatched to any gene: 7. Per the germline V gene, CDR1 is SGHAT and CDR2 is FQNNGV. CDR3 length: 15 amino acids. CDR3 region: CASSLGGQAYYEQYF. The CDR3 DNA follows: TGTGCCAGCAGCTTAGGAGGACAGGCTTATTACGAGCAGTACTTC.

The chain carries TRBV3-1 and TRBJ2-3; 7 positions agree with TRBD2. CDR1 is LGHDT and CDR2 is YNNKEL in the germline V gene (reference sequence). There are 16 residues in the CDR3. V lost 1 base and J lost 6; bases outside the gene matches: 10. The CDR3 here is CASSQVAGGGLDTQYF. The CDR3 nucleotides read TGTGCCAGCAGCCAAGTCGCCGGCGGGGGACTTGATACGCAGTATTTT.

This clonotype appeared many times. V gene TRBV11-2 combines with J gene TRBJ2-4; D not certain. CDR3 length: 14 residues. Germline V CDR1 and CDR2: SGHAT, FQNNGV. V was shortened by 3 bases and J by 0 bases, with 6 bases between the two germline ends. This chain's CDR3 is CASSFHPAKNIQYF. CDR3 bases: TGTGCCAGCAGCTTCCACCCAGCCAAAAACATTCAGTACTTC.

The chain has TRBV20-1 and TRBJ2-7, with 8 bases that match TRBD1. The CDR3 totals 14 residues. Germline V CDR1 and CDR2: DFQATT, SNEGSKA (reference sequence). Trimming removed 6 bases from V and 2 bases from J; junction bases left unmatched: 9. The CDR3 bases are TGCAGTGCCTTTCTTCCGGGACAGGCCTACGAGCAGTACTTC. Translation: CSAFLPGQAYEQYF.

The chain carries TRBV7-8 and TRBJ2-2, with no clear D. Germline V lookup: CDR1 SGHVS, CDR2 FQNEAQ. The CDR3 runs 11 residues. Trimming removed 3 bases at V and 15 bases at J, with 11 bases between. The CDR3 DNA reads as TGTGCCAGCAGCTTCGCGCGGAGCATGTTTTTT. Translating gives CASSFARSMFF.

This rearrangement joins TRBV20-1 to TRBJ1-1; D remains unclear. The CDR3 spans 15 residues. Germline CDR1 DFQATT, CDR2 SNEGSKA (reference sequence). Trimming left V 1 base short and J 1 base short, with 13 bases between. The chain's CDR3 is CSARVAPTQNTEAFF. CDR3 nucleotides: TGCAGTGCTAGAGTGGCCCCGACACAGAACACTGAAGCTTTCTTT.

V is TRBV5-1 and J is TRBJ2-1; 8 bases line up with TRBD1. V shed 4 bases, J shed 7 bases, and the junction held 16 bases outside the gene matches. This CDR3 has 17 amino acids. Germline V gene sequence: CDR1 SGHRS, CDR2 YFSETQ. CDR3 coding DNA: TGCGCCAGCAGCCTACCCCGCGAGACAGGGGTCAATAATGAGCAGTTCTTC. It codes for CASSLPRETGVNNEQFF.

Note on this clonotype: Compared with germline, one end of the junction differs, possibly owing to a read error. This chain uses TRBV10-3 with TRBJ2-7, with 9 bases matching TRBD1. The CDR3 sequence is 14 residues long. The germline CDR1 and CDR2 sequences are ENHRY and SYGVKD. CDR3 bases: TGTGCCATCAGTCCGGGACAGGGCTCCCACGAGCAGTACTTC. Translated: CAISPGQGSHEQYF.

This chain joins TRBV5-1 and TRBJ2-2; 8 bases fit TRBD1. The CDR3 has 15 residues. Germline V CDR1 and CDR2: SGHRS, YFSETQ. Unmatched junction bases numbered 4, after V lost 2 bases and J lost 4 bases. Here the CDR3 DNA reads TGCGCCAGCAGCTTTGGACAGGGACGCACCGGGGAGCTGTTTTTT. It specifies CASSFGQGRTGELFF. The whole variable domain, remainder taken from reference TRBV5-1 and TRBJ2-2, is KAGVTQTPRYLIKTRGQQVTLSCSPISGHRSVSWYQQTPGQGLQFLFEYFSETQRNKGNFPGRFSGRQFSNSRSEMNVSTLELGDSALYLCASSFGQGRTGELFFGEGSRLTVL.

The chain joins TRBV12-3 or TRBV12-4 to TRBJ1-1; 9 bases agree with TRBD1. The ends lost 5 bases at V and 4 bases at J; junction bases unmatched: 5. This CDR3 contains 14 residues. The chain's CDR3 is CASSDNRGLTEAFF. As DNA, the CDR3 is TGTGCCAGCAGTGACAACAGGGGGCTCACTGAAGCTTTCTTT.

This clonotype showed up just a few times. The chain joins TRBV2 to TRBJ2-1; the D gene is possibly TRBD2 (7 bases). With 6 bases removed from V and 15 bases from J, the gap between germline ends came to 15 bases. The CDR3 has 11 residues. Germline CDR1 SNHLY, CDR2 FYNNEI. Here the CDR3 DNA reads TGTGCCAGCAGCGAGGGGGGGGGCCTGTTCTTC. It yields the protein CASSEGGGLFF.